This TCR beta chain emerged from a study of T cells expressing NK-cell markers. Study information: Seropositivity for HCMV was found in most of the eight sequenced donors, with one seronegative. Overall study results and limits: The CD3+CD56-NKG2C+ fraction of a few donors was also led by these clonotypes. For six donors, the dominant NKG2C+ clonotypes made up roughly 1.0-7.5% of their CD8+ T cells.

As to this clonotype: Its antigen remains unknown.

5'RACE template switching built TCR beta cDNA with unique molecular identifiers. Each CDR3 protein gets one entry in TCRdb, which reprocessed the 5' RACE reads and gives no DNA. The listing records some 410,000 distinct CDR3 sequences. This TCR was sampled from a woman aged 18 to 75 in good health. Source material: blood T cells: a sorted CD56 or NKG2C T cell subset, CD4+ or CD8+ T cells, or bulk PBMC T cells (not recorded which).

The CDR3 loop reads CSARVLAGVPDTQYF. The rearrangement uses TRBV20-1 and TRBJ2-3; TCRdb returns TRBD1, unconfirmable since there is no DNA. The CDR3 length is 15 residues. The germline gives CDR1 DFQATT, CDR2 SNEGSKA (reference sequence).